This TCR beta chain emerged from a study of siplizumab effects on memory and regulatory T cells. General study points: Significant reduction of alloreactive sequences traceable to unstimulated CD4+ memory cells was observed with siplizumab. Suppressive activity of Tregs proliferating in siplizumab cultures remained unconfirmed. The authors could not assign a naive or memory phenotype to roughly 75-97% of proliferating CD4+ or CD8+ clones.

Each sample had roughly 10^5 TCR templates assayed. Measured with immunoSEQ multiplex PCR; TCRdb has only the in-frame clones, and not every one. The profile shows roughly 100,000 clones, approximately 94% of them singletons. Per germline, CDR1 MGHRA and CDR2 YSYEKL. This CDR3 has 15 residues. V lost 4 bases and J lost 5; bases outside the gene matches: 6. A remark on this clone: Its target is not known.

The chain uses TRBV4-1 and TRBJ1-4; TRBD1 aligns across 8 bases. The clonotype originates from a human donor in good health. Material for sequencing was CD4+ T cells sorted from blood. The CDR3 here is CASSRAQGGNEKLFF. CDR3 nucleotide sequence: TGCGCCAGCAGCCGAGCACAGGGGGGGAATGAAAAACTGTTTTTT.